This TCR beta chain comes out of a study of response to subunit inactivated influenza vaccine. TCRdb used MiXCR to reprocess the RT-PCR reads, holding one entry per CDR3 protein. The sample lists 800,000 or so distinct CDR3 sequences; around 21% were seen once. The study's findings and limits: Researchers suggested that each seasonal influenza vaccination recruits few new T cells.

The CDR3 is made up of 16 amino acids. Germline CDR1 MNHEY, CDR2 SMNVEV (reference sequence). Deletions cut 3 bases from V and 1 base from J, with 12 bases between. This clonotype has a count of ten or more. Its target is unknown. Sequenced here: PBMCs from blood, sampled more than 4 days after vaccination. The V call is TRBV27, the J call TRBJ2-2; D not resolved. The receptor's source is a man in his forties or fifties who received an inactivated influenza vaccine. The CDR3 DNA follows: TGTGCCAGCAGTTTGCTTGTGGGCGAGAACACCGGGGAGCTGTTTTTT. Protein sequence: CASSLLVGENTGELFF.